The 23 T cell receptor beta chains in this list originate from one sample, sequenced in a study of T cell repertoires in cytomegalovirus infection. Their cognate antigens are unknown. TCRdb reanalysed the reads using MiXCR and keeps one entry per CDR3 protein. The data show fewer than 1,000,000 distinct CDR3 sequences, with 31% seen just once and around an eighth held by the top ten. The sequencing used cultured CD8+ T cells from PBMCs, collected from culture after CMV antigen stimulation. These receptors were collected from a human donor in good health (CMV status not recorded). Some clones in this sample may be carry-over from other donors' samples.

The chain carries TRBV7-9 and TRBJ2-7; 11 nucleotides agree with TRBD1. This CDR3 has 13 residues. The junction had 5 bases not matched to a gene; V was cut back by 8 bases and J by 5 bases. Germline loops: CDR1 SEHNR, CDR2 FQNEAQ (reference sequence). DNA for the CDR3: TGTGCCAGCGGACAGGGGGCGTCTCACGAGCAGTACGTC. Its protein product is CASGQGASHEQYV.

This clonotype was recorded a few times. The chain recombines TRBV5-4 with TRBJ1-1; D unresolved. This CDR3 is built from 13 residues. Per the germline V gene, CDR1 is SGHNT and CDR2 is YYREEE (reference sequence). Deletions cut 3 bases from V and 4 bases from J, with 10 bases between. The CDR3 nucleotides are TGTGCCAGCAGCTCCGTTCCCATCACTGAAGCTTTCTTT. Translation: CASSSVPITEAFF. Based on the CDR3 plus reference TRBV5-4 and TRBJ1-1, the full variable domain is ETGVTQSPTHLIKTRGQQVTLRCSSQSGHNTVSWYQQALGQGPQFIFQYYREEENGRGNFPPRFSGLQFPNYSSELNVNALELDDSALYLCASSSVPITEAFFGQGTRLTVV.

The table lists this clonotype with a few counts. The chain couples TRBV7-6 to TRBJ1-2, with a possible D match to TRBD1 (6 bases). In germline, CDR1 is SGHVS, CDR2 FNYEAQ. Trimming shortened V by 5 bases and J by 1 base, and 14 bases separated the two germline ends. The CDR3 extends over 15 amino acids. The CDR3 loop reads CASSPRDNDNYGYTF. The DNA for the CDR3 is TGTGCCAGCAGCCCCCGGGACAACGATAACTATGGCTACACCTTC.

This clonotype was counted a few times. V gene TRBV12-3 or TRBV12-4 combines with J gene TRBJ1-2; 7 bases line up with TRBD1. The CDR3 sequence is 16 residues long. After removal of 6 bases from V and 4 bases from J, the junction contained 14 bases not matched to a gene. CDR3 nucleotides: TGTGCCAGCAGGGGCAGACAGGGACCGGGAGTCTATGGCTACACCTTC. This codes for CASRGRQGPGVYGYTF.

The chain joins TRBV14 to TRBJ2-1; D is uncertain. Germline V gene lookup returns CDR1 SGHDN and CDR2 FVKESK. The CDR3 is made up of 13 amino acids. V was pared by 1 base and J by 8 bases, with 9 bases between. In DNA, the CDR3 is TGTGCCAGCAGCCAAGTACCATACGATGAGCAGTTCTTC. This translates into CASSQVPYDEQFF. Full variable domain (remainder filled in from reference TRBV14 and TRBJ2-1): EAGVTQFPSHSVIEKGQTVTLRCDPISGHDNLYWYRRVMGKEIKFLLHFVKESKQDESGMPNNRFLAERTGGTYSTLKVQPAELEDSGVYFCASSQVPYDEQFFGPGTRLTVL.

This clonotype came up a few times. V is TRBV9 and J is TRBJ1-1; D perhaps matches TRBD1 (5 bases). The germline CDR1 and CDR2 sequences are SGDLS and YYNGEE. CDR3 length: 15 residues. V was shortened by 5 bases and J by 5 bases, with 19 bases between the two germline ends. The CDR3 DNA follows: TGTGCCAGCAGAAAAGTAACCGGGAGGGGAACTGAAGCTTTCTTT. Translation gives CASRKVTGRGTEAFF.

This clonotype was observed many times. This chain connects TRBV7-8 to TRBJ2-1; a possible D gene is TRBD2 (5 bases). V was trimmed by 5 bases and J by 0 bases, leaving 11 bases between them. The CDR3 is 15 residues long. CDR1 SGHVS and CDR2 FQNEAQ come from the germline V gene. The CDR3 DNA sequence: TGTGCCAGCAGCATGCCGGGATACTCCTACAATGAGCAGTTCTTC. It encodes CASSMPGYSYNEQFF.

This clonotype was seen a handful of times. J is TRBJ2-1 and V is TRBV12-3 or TRBV12-4; 9 positions match TRBD1. This CDR3 is 15 amino acids long. With V trimmed by 4 bases and J by 7 bases, 8 bases remained unmatched. The chain's CDR3 is CASSSPGTGRNEQFF. The CDR3 DNA is TGTGCCAGCAGTTCCCCCGGGACAGGGAGGAATGAGCAGTTCTTC.

This clonotype was seen more than once but under ten times. This chain connects TRBV25-1 to TRBJ1-2, with D unclear. V was clipped by 1 base and J by 2 bases, with 5 bases between them. CDR1 is MGHDK and CDR2 is SYGVNS in the germline V gene. The CDR3 covers 13 residues. The CDR3 protein is CASSELPNYGYTF. For the CDR3, the DNA is TGTGCCAGCAGTGAATTACCAAACTATGGCTACACCTTC.

This rearrangement joins TRBV10-2 to TRBJ1-1; D possibly corresponds to TRBD1 (5 bases). CDR1 and CDR2 from the germline V gene are WSHSY and SAAADI. V was cut by 2 bases and J by 7 bases, with 14 bases left in between. This CDR3 comprises 14 residues. DNA for the CDR3: TGCGCCAGCAGTGAGCCTGCCCTGGGGCTTGAAGCTTTCTTT. Translating it yields CASSEPALGLEAFF.

The chain couples TRBV27 to TRBJ2-3; tentative D call: TRBD2 (5 bases). This CDR3 is 15 amino acids long. V shed 5 bases and J shed 1 base, with 13 bases lying between them. CDR1 and CDR2 (germline): MNHEY, SMNVEV (reference sequence). CDR3 sequence: CASSQDFTGTDTQYF. The DNA of the CDR3 is TGTGCCAGCAGTCAGGACTTTACGGGCACAGATACGCAGTATTTT.

For this clonotype: Sequence at one end of the junction differs from germline and may be a read error. V is TRBV7-7 and J is TRBJ1-4, with no clear D. CDR1 is SSHAT and CDR2 is FNYEAQ in the germline V gene (reference sequence). The CDR3 covers 17 residues. The CDR3 sequence: CASSPYTDGPGDEKLFF. In DNA form, the CDR3 reads TGTGCTAGCAGCCCCTATACGGACGGTCCCGGGGATGAAAAACTGTTTTTT.

The chain couples TRBV25-1 to TRBJ2-2; tentatively, D is TRBD1 or TRBD2 (6 bases each). V was pared by 3 bases and J by 5 bases, with 16 bases between. Germline-derived CDR1 and CDR2 are MGHDK and SYGVNS. This CDR3 spans 16 amino acids. The CDR3 DNA follows: TGTGCCAGCAGTGAGGGGGCGCGGGGTACTACCGGGGAGCTGTTTTTT. Translated, it gives CASSEGARGTTGELFF.

This clonotype was observed a few times. The CDR3 is CASSKVRDRGHEQYV. In DNA, the CDR3 is TGTGCCAGCAGCAAAGTCCGGGACAGGGGACACGAGCAGTACGTC. The chain uses TRBV28 and TRBJ2-7; 10 nucleotides line up with TRBD1. Germline V gene sequence: CDR1 MDHEN, CDR2 SYDVKM. V lost 6 bases, J lost 5 bases, and 10 bases stayed unmatched. The length of the CDR3 is 15 residues.

The chain is built from TRBV10-2 and TRBJ1-3; D unresolved. Germline CDR1 WSHSY, CDR2 SAAADI. The length of the CDR3 is 15 residues. With 0 bases removed from V and 0 bases from J, the gap between germline ends came to 6 bases. CDR3 DNA sequence: TGCGCCAGCAGTGAGTCGCAGCCCTCTGGAAACACCATATATTTT. Translation: CASSESQPSGNTIYF.

V usage is TRBV6-8 and J usage is TRBJ1-1; D is unclear. V shed 5 bases and J shed 0 bases, with 16 bases lying between them. CDR1 is MNHGY and CDR2 is SAAAGT in the germline V gene. CDR3 size: 16 residues. CDR3: CASSRQTGPMNTEAFF. Here the CDR3 DNA reads TGTGCCAGCAGTCGGCAGACCGGGCCTATGAACACTGAAGCTTTCTTT.

This clonotype has only a few counts. The V gene is TRBV4-2, the J gene TRBJ1-2; the D is unclear. CDR1 and CDR2 from the germline V gene are LGHNA and YNFKEQ. V was pared by 0 bases and J by 6 bases, with 17 bases between. The CDR3 has 16 amino acids. The CDR3 here is CASSQESPLLSHGYTF. Here the CDR3 DNA reads TGTGCCAGCAGCCAAGAATCTCCATTGCTGAGCCATGGCTACACCTTC.

V gene TRBV6-1 combines with J gene TRBJ2-3; TRBD2 agrees at 9 bases. CDR1 and CDR2 from the germline V gene are MNHNS and SASEGT. This CDR3 is built from 16 residues. V gave up 7 bases and J gave up 5 bases; unmatched junction bases: 13. The CDR3 DNA reads as TGTGCCAGCATCCCGGGACTAGCCCCGAGGGTAGATACGCAGTATTTT. It translates to CASIPGLAPRVDTQYF.

This clonotype was found a few times. The chain recombines TRBV4-2 with TRBJ2-1; 12 bases are a match to TRBD2. The CDR3 is 19 amino acids. CDR1 is LGHNA and CDR2 is YNFKEQ in the germline V gene. V shed 0 bases, J shed 0 bases, and the junction held 6 bases outside the gene matches. CDR3 sequence: CASSQDGLAGLSSYNEQFF. The CDR3 DNA reads TGTGCCAGCAGCCAAGATGGACTAGCGGGGCTGAGCTCCTACAATGAGCAGTTCTTC.

The V and J genes are TRBV5-1 and TRBJ2-7, with D possibly being TRBD1 (6 bases). Trimming left V 3 bases short and J 2 bases short, with 15 bases between. The V gene's germline CDR1 is SGHRS and CDR2 YFSETQ. The CDR3 contains 15 residues. In DNA, the CDR3 is TGCGCCAGCAGCTCTTGGCCGACAGGACCCTACGAGCAGTACTTC. It specifies CASSSWPTGPYEQYF.

The chain uses TRBV6-5 and TRBJ1-1; D gene unclear. Trimming cost V 7 bases and J 0 bases, with 12 bases left between them. Germline V gene lookup returns CDR1 MNHEY and CDR2 SVGAGI. The CDR3 loop spans 14 amino acids. Here the CDR3 DNA reads TGTGCCAGCATTCCGAACCCCATGAACACTGAAGCTTTCTTT. Protein: CASIPNPMNTEAFF.

The chain links TRBV7-9 to TRBJ1-5, with 8 bases matching TRBD1. V trimming: 3 bases; J trimming: 4 bases; junction bases outside the gene matches: 5. CDR1 and CDR2 from the germline V gene are SEHNR and FQNEAQ (reference sequence). This CDR3 has 15 residues. CDR3 coding DNA: TGTGCCAGCAGCTTCTCGACAGGGGTTAATCAGCCCCAGCATTTT. It translates to CASSFSTGVNQPQHF. The full variable domain, completed using reference TRBV7-9 and TRBJ1-5, is DTGVSQNPRHKITKRGQNVTFRCDPISEHNRLYWYRQTLGQGPEFLTYFQNEAQLEKSRLLSDRFSAERPKGSFSTLEIQRTEQGDSAMYLCASSFSTGVNQPQHFGDGTRLSIL.

This clonotype was seen repeatedly, ten times or more. The gene calls are TRBV7-9 and TRBJ2-2, with a possible D match to TRBD1 (6 bases). The CDR3 has 14 residues. The germline gives CDR1 SEHNR, CDR2 FQNEAQ (reference sequence). V shed 6 bases and J shed 0 bases, with 8 bases lying between them. CDR3 in DNA: TGTGCCAGCAGGGGACAAGCGAACACCGGGGAGCTGTTTTTT. Translation: CASRGQANTGELFF.